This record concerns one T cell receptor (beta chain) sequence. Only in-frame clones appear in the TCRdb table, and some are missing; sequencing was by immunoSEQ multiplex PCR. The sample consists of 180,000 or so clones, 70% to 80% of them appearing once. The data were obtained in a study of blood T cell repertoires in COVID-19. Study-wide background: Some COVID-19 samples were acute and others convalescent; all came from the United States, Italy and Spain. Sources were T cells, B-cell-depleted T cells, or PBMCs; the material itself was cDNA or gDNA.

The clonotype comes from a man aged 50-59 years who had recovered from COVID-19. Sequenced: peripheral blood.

CDR3 sequence (DNA): TGTGCCAGCAGCTTGCCCACAGGGGGCGGGTATGGCTACACCTTC. Translating gives CASSLPTGGGYGYTF. The genes are TRBV5-6 and TRBJ1-2; 9 bases align to TRBD1. After removal of 1 base from V and 5 bases from J, the junction contained 6 bases not matched to a gene. Germline V gives CDR1 SGHDT, CDR2 YYEEEE. This CDR3 has 15 amino acids.